This T cell receptor (beta chain) was sequenced in a study of graft-versus-host responses after intestinal transplantation. The CDR3 runs to 12 residues. V lost 8 bases to trimming and J lost 4 bases, with 11 bases between them. CDR1 and CDR2 (germline): MNHEY, SVGAGI. Comments on this clone: Antigen: not known.

Generated by immunoSEQ multiplex PCR, the TCRdb table keeps only in-frame clones and is missing some. The sample gives some 100,000 clones, around 90% of which show up once; around 0.07% is in the top ten. This TCR came from a human donor who was the organ donor for an intestinal transplant. This chain connects TRBV6-5 to TRBJ1-2, with D perhaps TRBD1 (6 bases). The sample was unstimulated CD8+ T cells sorted from spleen or lymph node cells, taken before transplant. In nucleotides, the CDR3 is TGTGCCAGCGGGGGACAAAGCTATGGCTACACCTTC. Amino acids: CASGGQSYGYTF.